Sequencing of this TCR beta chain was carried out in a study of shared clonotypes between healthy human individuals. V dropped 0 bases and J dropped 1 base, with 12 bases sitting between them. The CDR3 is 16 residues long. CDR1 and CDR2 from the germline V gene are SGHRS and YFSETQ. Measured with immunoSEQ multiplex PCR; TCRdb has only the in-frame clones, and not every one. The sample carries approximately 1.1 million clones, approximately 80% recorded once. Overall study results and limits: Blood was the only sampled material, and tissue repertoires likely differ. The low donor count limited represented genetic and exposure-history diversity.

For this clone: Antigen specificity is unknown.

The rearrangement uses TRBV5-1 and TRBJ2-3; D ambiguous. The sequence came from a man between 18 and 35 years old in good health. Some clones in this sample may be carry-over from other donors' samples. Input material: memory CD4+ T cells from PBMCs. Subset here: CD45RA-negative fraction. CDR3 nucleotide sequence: TGCGCCAGCAGCTTGGAGGTAGGGCCGGGCACAGATACGCAGTATTTT. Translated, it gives CASSLEVGPGTDTQYF.